This T cell receptor beta chain comes out of a study of OX40 agonist ivuxolimab in advanced cancers. Study summary: A mean age of approximately 58 years, range roughly 20 to 80, was recorded, and approximately 80% were male.

Clones were read by immunoSEQ multiplex PCR, and TCRdb kept only the in-frame ones, dropping some. This repertoire shows 35,000 to 40,000 clones, roughly 82% found once; its top ten account for about 1.8%. Overall study results and limits: Partly responding patients at 0.1-3.0 mg/kg showed some of the smallest clonal expansion. The antigens recognized by the expanded peripheral T cells, that is their antigen specificity, were not determined. Normalized T-cell clonal expansion was also low in some nonresponders.

Trimming left V 1 base short and J 5 bases short, with 9 bases between. The CDR3 loop spans 13 amino acids. Germline loops: CDR1 SGHNT, CDR2 YYREEE (reference sequence). About this clone itself: The antigen remains undetermined.

The sequence derives from an adult with an advanced solid tumor such as melanoma, head and neck, liver or kidney cancer. The starting material was CD4+ or CD8+ T cells sorted from blood, obtained in a trial of the OX40 agonist ivuxolimab. The chain couples TRBV5-4 to TRBJ1-2; a weak D match, TRBD1 (5 bases). The CDR3 nucleotides read TGTGCCAGCAGCTTGAAACAGGTATATGGCTACACCTTC. It yields the protein CASSLKQVYGYTF.